Each of the 21 T cell receptor beta chains below was sequenced from the same sample in a study of blood T cell repertoires in COVID-19. TCRdb keeps only in-frame clones here, not all; method: immunoSEQ multiplex PCR. In the table there are 200,000 to 300,000 clones, about four fifths of which are singletons. Sequenced material: peripheral blood. The receptors here all came from a middle-aged woman who had recovered from COVID-19.

The chain combines TRBV6-6 with TRBJ1-5; 7 nucleotides agree with TRBD1. The trim removed 7 bases at V and 7 bases at J, leaving 10 bases unmatched. Germline CDR1 and CDR2: MNHNY and SVGAGI (reference sequence). The CDR3 has 14 residues. In DNA form, the CDR3 reads TGTGCCAGCAACCCGACAGGGACCCAACAGCCCCAGCATTTT. This encodes CASNPTGTQQPQHF.

The gene calls are TRBV4-2 and TRBJ1-6; 7 nucleotides line up with TRBD1. Germline values: CDR1 LGHNA, CDR2 YNFKEQ. This CDR3 spans 17 amino acids. Germline trimming cut 4 bases from V and 7 bases from J; bases unmatched to any gene: 13. The DNA of the CDR3 is TGTGCCAGCAGCCGCTCGGAAGGGGACAGTGTCAATTCACCCCTCCACTTT. It yields the protein CASSRSEGDSVNSPLHF.

This clone is a singleton in its sample. V and J are TRBV28 and TRBJ2-1; 10 bases align to TRBD1. V was clipped by 5 bases and J by 9 bases; unmatched bases: 13. Germline V lookup: CDR1 MDHEN, CDR2 SYDVKM. The CDR3 runs 16 residues. This chain's CDR3 is CASSPGTGAIFGEQFF. CDR3 bases: TGTGCCAGCAGTCCCGGGACAGGGGCGATTTTCGGTGAGCAGTTCTTC.

The chain is built from TRBV28 and TRBJ2-6; a possible D gene is TRBD2 (6 bases). This CDR3 spans 15 amino acids. CDR1 is MDHEN, CDR2 SYDVKM, per germline. With 7 bases removed from V and 4 bases from J, the gap between germline ends came to 14 bases. The CDR3 nucleotides are TGTGCCAGCACCCGGGGGTTGGCCGGGGCCAACGTCCTGACTTTC. Residues: CASTRGLAGANVLTF.

This clone has just a few counts. This chain links TRBV5-1 with TRBJ2-7, with TRBD1 matching over 7 bases. Germline assignment: CDR1 SGHRS and CDR2 YFSETQ. Trimming took 4 bases from V and 4 from J; bases not matched to a gene: 5. The CDR3 is 13 amino acids. CDR3 in amino acids: CASSRTGKYEQYF. CDR3 bases: TGCGCCAGCAGCCGGACAGGAAAATACGAGCAGTACTTC.

CDR3: CATSDSGTGTDTQYF. CDR3 nucleotides: TGTGCCACCAGTGATTCCGGGACAGGCACAGATACGCAGTATTTT. V is TRBV24-1 and J is TRBJ2-3; 7 bases align to TRBD1. The V and J ends lost 2 bases and 1 base, in that order; junction bases with no gene match: 2. Germline assignment: CDR1 KGHDR and CDR2 SFDVKD. CDR3 length: 15 residues.

V gene TRBV27 combines with J gene TRBJ2-7; 11 bases are a match to TRBD2. This CDR3 comprises 17 residues. Looked up from germline, CDR1 is MNHEY and CDR2 is SMNVEV (reference sequence). Trimming removed 6 bases from V and 3 bases from J; junction bases left unmatched: 13. The CDR3 spells CASRPHQTSGAVYEQYF. The CDR3 bases are TGTGCCAGCAGGCCTCACCAGACTAGCGGGGCGGTCTACGAGCAGTACTTC.

This chain uses TRBV6-6 with TRBJ2-5, with D possibly matching TRBD2 (7 bases). The CDR3 has 14 residues. Trimming removed 7 bases from V and 4 bases from J, with 16 bases in between. Germline V gene sequence: CDR1 MNHNY, CDR2 SVGAGI (reference sequence). The CDR3 DNA sequence: TGTGCCAGCACCCGAGGGGGGGCAGGAGAGACCCAGTACTTC. Its translation: CASTRGGAGETQYF.

The chain employs TRBV19 and TRBJ1-5, with D possibly being TRBD1 (5 bases). CDR3 length: 13 residues. Deletions cut 6 bases from V and 4 bases from J, with 10 bases between. Germline CDR1 and CDR2: LNHDA and SQIVND (reference sequence). CDR3 sequence (DNA): TGTGCCAGTAGCCAGGGTTTGAATCAGCCCCAGCATTTT. This sequence encodes CASSQGLNQPQHF.

The chain combines TRBV3-1 (or the pseudogene TRBV3-2) with TRBJ2-1; 7 bases match TRBD1. Trimming took 1 base from V and 9 from J; bases not matched to a gene: 6. The CDR3 runs to 14 residues. Germline CDR1 reads LGHDT; CDR2 reads YNNKEL (reference sequence). The CDR3 region has the DNA TGTGCCAGCAGCCAAGCGAACCGGGACAGTGAGCAGTTCTTC. Protein product: CASSQANRDSEQFF.

CDR3 loop: CASSLGQRGGYTF. The CDR3 DNA sequence: TGCGCCAGCAGCCTGGGACAGAGAGGAGGCTACACCTTC. The chain carries TRBV5-1 and TRBJ1-2; the match to TRBD1 covers 7 bases. J gave up 8 bases and V 4 bases, and 8 bases lay outside the gene matches. This CDR3 contains 13 residues. CDR1 and CDR2 from the germline V gene are SGHRS and YFSETQ.

In nucleotides, the CDR3 is TGTGCCAGCAGCTCGAGGGGCACAGATACGCAGTATTTT. Protein sequence: CASSSRGTDTQYF. The chain links TRBV5-5 to TRBJ2-3, with D perhaps matching TRBD2 (5 bases). Deletions cut 3 bases from V and 1 base from J, with 6 bases between. The CDR3 length is 13 residues. Germline V gives CDR1 SGHKS, CDR2 YYEKEE (reference sequence). Full variable domain (missing parts from reference TRBV5-5 and TRBJ2-3): DAGVTQSPTHLIKTRGQQVTLRCSPISGHKSVSWYQQVLGQGPQFIFQYYEKEERGRGNFPDRFSARQFPNYSSELNVNALLLGDSALYLCASSSRGTDTQYFGPGTRLTVL.

V and J are TRBV30 and TRBJ1-2; D is uncertain. V lost 2 bases and J lost 8, with 21 bases in between. The CDR3 is made up of 15 amino acids. Looked up from germline, CDR1 is GTSNPN and CDR2 is SVGIG (reference sequence). CDR3 DNA: TGTGCCTGGAGTCCTCTAGTCGCGACCCTCTCCGGCTACACCTTC. Translating gives CAWSPLVATLSGYTF.

The chain has TRBV5-5 and TRBJ1-1; 8 bases fit TRBD1. CDR3 length: 16 residues. The germline V gene encodes CDR1 SGHKS and CDR2 YYEKEE (reference sequence). The V segment lost 3 bases and the J segment 4 bases; nucleotides outside the gene matches: 11. For the CDR3, the DNA is TGTGCCAGCAGCTCCACTGCCTTTACAGGGGGCACTGAAGCTTTCTTT. It encodes CASSSTAFTGGTEAFF.

V is TRBV7-9 and J is TRBJ2-2; D may be TRBD1 (7 bases). Germline V gene sequence: CDR1 SEHNR, CDR2 FQNEAQ (reference sequence). Trimming removed 5 bases at V and 8 bases at J, with 18 bases between. This CDR3 has 15 amino acids. CDR3 in DNA: TGTGCCAGCAGCCTCGACAGGGACTCTTTGGGGGAGCTGTTTTTT. It translates to CASSLDRDSLGELFF.

This chain uses TRBV14 with TRBJ2-7; a possible D gene is TRBD2 (5 bases). The germline V gene has CDR1 SGHDN and CDR2 FVKESK. With 0 bases removed from V and 11 bases from J, the gap between germline ends came to 11 bases. The length of the CDR3 is 12 residues. For the CDR3, the DNA is TGTGCCAGCAGCCAAGAGTTCGGGGTAAAGTACTTC. Translating it yields CASSQEFGVKYF.

V usage is TRBV5-8 and J usage is TRBJ2-7, with 8 bases lining up with TRBD2. Germline CDR1 is SGHTS and CDR2 is YDEGEE. After removal of 6 bases from V and 0 bases from J, the junction contained 11 bases not matched to a gene. The CDR3 is 16 amino acids. The DNA for the CDR3 is TGTGCCAGCACCCCCTTCGGCGGGGGGTTCTCCTACGAGCAGTACTTC. It is translated as CASTPFGGGFSYEQYF. Supplemented by reference TRBV5-8 and TRBJ2-7, the full variable domain reads EAGVTQSPTHLIKTRGQQATLRCSPISGHTSVYWYQQALGLGLQFLLWYDEGEERNRGNFPPRFSGRQFPNYSSELNVNALELEDSALYLCASTPFGGGFSYEQYFGPGTRLTVT.

The chain employs TRBV5-1 and TRBJ2-7; D is unresolved. This CDR3 is built from 14 residues. V was shortened by 1 base and J by 3 bases, with 11 bases between the two germline ends. The V gene's germline CDR1 is SGHRS and CDR2 YFSETQ. The CDR3 coding sequence is TGCGCCAGCAGCTTGCTTACGAGTAACTACGAGCAGTACTTC. Its translation is CASSLLTSNYEQYF.

The chain joins TRBV2 to TRBJ2-5; TRBD1 matches at 9 bases. The length of the CDR3 is 13 residues. Germline CDR1 is SNHLY and CDR2 is FYNNEI. Unmatched junction bases numbered 6, after V lost 10 bases and J lost 3 bases. In nucleotides, the CDR3 is TGTGCCACCTCACGGGACAGGGAAGAGACCCAGTACTTC. Encoded protein: CATSRDREETQYF.

The chain joins TRBV4-1 to TRBJ2-7; D remains unclear. The CDR3 loop spans 14 amino acids. Germline values: CDR1 MGHRA, CDR2 YSYEKL. Trimming took 0 bases from V and 2 from J, leaving 8 bases between them. CDR3 loop: CASSQDPQTYEQYF. The CDR3 region has the DNA TGCGCCAGCAGCCAAGATCCTCAGACCTACGAGCAGTACTTC.

The chain links TRBV11-3 to TRBJ1-2; TRBD1 aligns across 9 bases. The germline V gene encodes CDR1 SGHNT and CDR2 YENEEA. This CDR3 comprises 15 residues. V lost 5 bases, J lost 6 bases, and 10 bases stayed unmatched. DNA for the CDR3: TGTGCCAGCAGCCCGGGACAGGGTCAGATAAATGGCTACACCTTC. Its translation is CASSPGQGQINGYTF.